This T cell receptor beta chain was recorded in a study of T-cell memory formation after mild COVID-19. Findings of the study overall: Researchers found some responding clones in pre-infection memory, a sign that cross-reactive memory joined. Whereas later expanders leaned CD4+, clones contracting day 15 to 85 showed a balanced CD4/CD8 makeup. For contracting clones, CD4+ ones sat mainly in CM and EM, CD8+ in EMRA.

A note on this clonotype: Its antigen is not known.

TCRdb itself ran the 5' RACE reads through MiXCR, one entry per CDR3 protein. This repertoire shows under 250,000 distinct CDR3 sequences, 8% to 10% found once; its top ten account for approximately 20%. J lost 4 bases, V lost 4 bases, and 7 bases had no gene match. CDR3 size: 15 residues. CDR1 and CDR2 from the germline V gene are SGHTA and FQGNSA. The material sequenced was PBMCs or a T cell subset sorted from them (not recorded which). The chain links TRBV7-2 to TRBJ2-3, with TRBD2 matching over 8 bases. The sequence was obtained from a man aged 18 to 35 who had mild COVID-19 (a few samples of this study predate the infection). Cell type and time point are not known. In DNA form, the CDR3 reads TGTGCCAGCAGCTCCGGGGGGGGGGTCGCAGATACGCAGTATTTT. Its protein product is CASSSGGGVADTQYF.